A single sample is the source of the 5 T cell receptor beta chains below, sequenced in a study of identical twins. Each CDR3 protein is one row after TCRdb ran MiXCR on the 5' RACE reads. The table has 500,000 to 600,000 distinct CDR3 sequences, under 25% seen once; the top ten hold 0.75% to 0.95%. The sample also formed part of further work on T cells expressing NK-cell markers.

The sample comprised CD4+ T cells sorted from blood. All receptors derive from a woman aged 18-29 years in good health.

This clonotype was counted at least ten times. The rearrangement uses TRBV5-1 and TRBJ2-3, with D possibly matching TRBD2 (5 bases). The V and J ends lost 2 bases and 3 bases respectively, with 7 bases between them. CDR3 length: 13 residues. In germline, CDR1 is SGHRS, CDR2 YFSETQ. This CDR3 is CASSLEGTDTQYF. The CDR3 DNA sequence: TGCGCCAGCAGCTTAGAGGGTACAGATACGCAGTATTTT.

The table lists this clonotype with a count of one. The V call is TRBV5-1, the J call TRBJ2-3; 9 bases are shared with TRBD1. There are 13 residues in the CDR3. V was clipped by 7 bases and J by 4 bases; unmatched bases: 4. Germline V gene data show CDR1 as SGHRS and CDR2 as YFSETQ. The CDR3 sequence is CASRTGASDTQYF. Written as DNA, the CDR3 is TGCGCCAGCCGGACAGGGGCTTCAGATACGCAGTATTTT.

The chain links TRBV10-3 to TRBJ2-3; D could derive from TRBD1 or TRBD2 (6 bases each). Per the germline V gene, CDR1 is ENHRY and CDR2 is SYGVKD. CDR3 length: 16 amino acids. V was trimmed by 0 bases and J by 4 bases, leaving 14 bases between them. This chain's CDR3 is CAISESIGGVSDTQYF. As DNA, the CDR3 is TGTGCCATCAGTGAGTCGATCGGGGGCGTTTCAGATACGCAGTATTTT.

CDR3 coding DNA: TGTGCCAGCAGCTCTCACGGGACGACTTTCTACGAGCAGTACTTC. This codes for CASSSHGTTFYEQYF. This chain links TRBV7-9 with TRBJ2-7, with D perhaps assigned TRBD1 or TRBD2 (5 bases each). There are 15 residues in the CDR3. Germline V gives CDR1 SEHNR, CDR2 FQNEAQ (reference sequence). The V end was cut by 4 bases, the J end by 3 bases, with 16 bases between.

This clonotype has just one count. V gene TRBV3-1 combines with J gene TRBJ2-7, with unresolved D. Between the trimmed V and J ends, which lost 1 base and 3 bases, there was a span of 16 bases. This CDR3 contains 16 residues. In germline, CDR1 is LGHDT, CDR2 YNNKEL (reference sequence). The CDR3 DNA follows: TGTGCCAGCAGCCAAGGGTATATCGTCCTGGGCTACGAGCAGTACTTC. It translates to CASSQGYIVLGYEQYF.